One TCR beta chain is described in this entry. Germline V gene data show CDR1 as SNHLY and CDR2 as FYNNEI. The CDR3 covers 14 residues. Between the trimmed V and J ends, which lost 4 bases and 2 bases, there was a span of 12 bases. The assay was immunoSEQ multiplex PCR, and TCRdb's table has in-frame clones only and misses some. The repertoire holds roughly 250,000 clones, with around 88% as singletons. This entry is derived from a study of blood T cell repertoires in COVID-19. The chain joins TRBV2 to TRBJ2-7, with a weak D call TRBD1 (7 bases). The TCR sequence derives from a woman in her thirties or forties with acute COVID-19. The sample consisted of PBMCs or T cells enriched from blood (not recorded which). The CDR3: CASSGRGDTYEQYF. The CDR3 coding sequence is TGTGCCAGCAGTGGCAGGGGGGATACCTACGAGCAGTACTTC.